The clone carrying this TCR beta chain was seen ten or more times. The germline CDR1 and CDR2 sequences are SGHDN and FVKESK. This CDR3 spans 16 amino acids. Trimming at V came to 4 bases and at J to 7 bases, leaving 6 bases not matched to a gene. This entry comes from a study of neurological immune-mediated disorders. One entry per CDR3 protein, called by TCRdb with MiXCR from the 5' RACE reads. The sample lists roughly 80,000 distinct CDR3 sequences; over 9% were seen once. The TCR originated in a man aged 35 to 55 in good health. The material sequenced was PBMCs. The chain links TRBV14 to TRBJ1-6, with 11 bases aligning to TRBD1. The CDR3 nucleotides are TGTGCCAGCAGCCTTTTTGGACAGGGGGCGAATTCACCCCTCCACTTT. This sequence encodes CASSLFGQGANSPLHF.